The 30 T cell receptor beta chains given below trace back to one sample, sequenced in a study of T cells in Graves' hyperthyroidism and ophthalmopathy. Regions amplified from RNA transcripts were the TCR beta CDR3 regions. HTBI primers were used for first-round RT-PCR of the TCR CDR3. TCRdb fed the multiplex PCR reads into MiXCR, producing one record per CDR3 protein. The data show about 380,000 distinct CDR3 sequences, approximately 13% seen once. Source material: blood. These receptors were collected from a woman aged 55 to 70 with Graves' hyperthyroidism.

Many counts were recorded for this clonotype. V usage is TRBV10-1 and J usage is TRBJ2-7; TRBD2 aligns across 10 bases. The CDR3 consists of 18 residues. The germline CDR1 and CDR2 sequences are WNHNN and SYGVQD (reference sequence). Trimming removed 3 bases from V and 0 bases from J; junction bases left unmatched: 11. CDR3 in DNA: TGCGCCAGCAGTGAAGCCCCGGCCGGGACTAGCGTCTCCTACGAGCAGTACTTC. Translating gives CASSEAPAGTSVSYEQYF.

This sequence joins TRBV19 and TRBJ2-5; TRBD1 matches 9 bases. This CDR3 has 14 amino acids. In germline, CDR1 is LNHDA, CDR2 SQIVND (reference sequence). V gave up 5 bases and J gave up 5 bases; unmatched junction bases: 6. The CDR3 region has the DNA TGTGCCAGTAGTGTAACAGGGGGCGACGAGACCCAGTACTTC. Translation: CASSVTGGDETQYF.

The V call is TRBV20-1, the J call TRBJ1-5, with D possibly being TRBD1 (5 bases). This CDR3 is built from 14 residues. Germline CDR1 DFQATT, CDR2 SNEGSKA (reference sequence). Trimming pared 1 base from V and 11 bases from J, leaving 18 bases between. The CDR3 nucleotides read TGCAGTGCTAGAGCTGGCCTCCCCGCGGGGGCCCAGCATTTT. This translates into CSARAGLPAGAQHF.

In this sample, this clonotype turned up a few times. The chain joins TRBV6-6 to TRBJ1-3; the D gene is possibly TRBD1 (6 bases). CDR3 length equals 15 residues. V dropped 2 bases and J dropped 4 bases, with 12 bases sitting between them. The germline CDR1 and CDR2 sequences are MNHNY and SVGAGI (reference sequence). The CDR3 here is CASSYVPGQGNTIYF. CDR3 in DNA: TGTGCCAGCAGTTACGTACCGGGACAAGGAAACACCATATATTTT.

This clonotype was seen ten or more times. The chain employs TRBV7-2 and TRBJ2-1; 11 nucleotides line up with TRBD2. Germline CDR1 is SGHTA and CDR2 is FQGNSA. The V and J ends lost 6 bases and 6 bases, in that order; junction bases with no gene match: 7. The CDR3 spans 15 residues. The CDR3 here is CASRGGLAVVNEQFF. CDR3 bases: TGTGCCAGCAGGGGGGGACTAGCGGTTGTCAATGAGCAGTTCTTC.

This clonotype has a count of ten or more. The rearrangement uses TRBV28 and TRBJ2-7; a possible D gene is TRBD2 (5 bases). Germline CDR1 and CDR2: MDHEN and SYDVKM. CDR3 size: 11 residues. The V end lost 8 bases, the J end lost 2 bases, and 7 bases lay between the germline ends. CDR3 nucleotides: TGTGCCAGCGTGGGAGCCTACGAGCAGTACTTC. Translation gives CASVGAYEQYF.

The sample holds many counts of this clonotype. The J gene is TRBJ2-7, the V gene TRBV19, with TRBD1 as a possible D gene (5 bases). V gave up 3 bases and J gave up 5 bases, with 8 bases separating them. The CDR3 has 12 residues. Germline CDR1 and CDR2: LNHDA and SQIVND (reference sequence). The CDR3 spells CASSISDNEQYF. The CDR3 DNA reads as TGTGCCAGTAGTATCTCGGACAACGAGCAGTACTTC.

This clonotype has only a few counts. J is TRBJ2-2 and V is TRBV29-1; 7 nucleotides match TRBD1. CDR1 is SQVTM, CDR2 ANQGSEA, per germline. V lost 4 bases to trimming and J lost 6 bases; unmatched junction nucleotides: 8. The CDR3 runs 14 residues. CDR3 in amino acids: CSVGFDRDAGELFF. CDR3 sequence (DNA): TGCAGCGTTGGATTCGACAGGGATGCCGGGGAGCTGTTTTTT.

This clonotype was detected only a few times. The CDR3 region has the DNA TGTGCCAGCAGTCAAAGGGGGCGGGGGGTGAGCACAGATACGCAGTATTTT. Encoded protein: CASSQRGRGVSTDTQYF. The gene calls are TRBV6-1 and TRBJ2-3; D perhaps matches TRBD2 (8 bases). Germline-derived CDR1 and CDR2 are MNHNS and SASEGT. The CDR3 runs 17 residues. Between the trimmed V and J ends, which lost 5 bases and 0 bases, there was a span of 18 bases.

This clonotype was found many times. V gene TRBV5-8 combines with J gene TRBJ2-7; 7 bases match TRBD2. The CDR3 extends over 15 amino acids. With 0 bases clipped from V and 4 bases from J, the junction kept 7 bases outside the gene matches. CDR1 is SGHTS, CDR2 YDEGEE, per germline. CDR3 in amino acids: CASSLAGGSVYEQYF. CDR3 nucleotides: TGTGCCAGCAGCTTGGCGGGCGGGAGTGTATACGAGCAGTACTTC.

This clonotype was observed many times. This rearrangement joins TRBV19 to TRBJ1-2; 7 bases line up with TRBD1. This CDR3 spans 15 amino acids. CDR1 is LNHDA, CDR2 SQIVND, per germline (reference sequence). J was trimmed by 3 bases and V by 4 bases; bases with no gene match: 8. CDR3 coding DNA: TGTGCCAGTAGTAGCAGGGGGTACACCCACTATGGCTACACCTTC. It specifies CASSSRGYTHYGYTF. The entire variable domain, with the rest obtained from reference TRBV19 and TRBJ1-2, is as follows: DGGITQSPKYLFRKEGQNVTLSCEQNLNHDAMYWYRQDPGQGLRLIYYSQIVNDFQKGDIAEGYSVSREKKESFPLTVTSAQKNPTAFYLCASSSRGYTHYGYTFGSGTRLTVV.

The chain uses TRBV5-1 and TRBJ2-2; D gene unclear. V was cut by 4 bases and J by 0 bases, with 16 bases left in between. Germline V lookup: CDR1 SGHRS, CDR2 YFSETQ. The CDR3 contains 17 residues. The CDR3 protein is CASSPPPDGTNTGELFF. As DNA, the CDR3 is TGCGCCAGCAGCCCTCCCCCTGACGGTACGAACACCGGGGAGCTGTTTTTT.

This clonotype was picked up a small number of times. The chain links TRBV24-1 to TRBJ1-4; TRBD1 might be the D (5 bases). Looked up from germline, CDR1 is KGHDR and CDR2 is SFDVKD. The V end lost 4 bases, the J end lost 6 bases, and 8 bases lay between the germline ends. CDR3 length: 13 amino acids. This CDR3 is CATSEGGDEKLFF. CDR3 coding DNA: TGTGCCACCAGTGAGGGGGGAGATGAAAAACTGTTTTTT.

The chain carries TRBV11-2 and TRBJ2-1; TRBD2 aligns across 7 bases. After removal of 1 base from V and 7 bases from J, the junction contained 10 bases not matched to a gene. Germline assignment: CDR1 SGHAT and CDR2 FQNNGV. The CDR3 extends over 16 amino acids. The CDR3 is CASSLVFAGDNNEQFF. DNA of the CDR3: TGTGCCAGCAGCTTAGTTTTTGCGGGAGACAATAATGAGCAGTTCTTC.

As to this clonotype: Germline and junction disagree at one end, which may indicate a read error. V is TRBV7-9 and J is TRBJ1-1, with unresolved D. Looked up from germline, CDR1 is SEHNR and CDR2 is FQNEAQ (reference sequence). The CDR3 is 13 amino acids. This CDR3 is CASSLGVNTGAFF. The CDR3 coding sequence is TGTGCCAGCAGCTTAGGAGTGAACACTGGAGCTTTCTTT.

The table lists this clonotype with many counts. Mismatch with germline at one junction end may stem from a read error. Written as DNA, the CDR3 is TGTGCCAGCAGCTTAGAAATGGGGACTAGCGCTTACAATGAGCGGTTCTTC. Amino acid sequence: CASSLEMGTSAYNERFF. J is TRBJ2-1 and V is TRBV11-2, with 10 bases fitting TRBD2. Germline CDR1 is SGHAT and CDR2 is FQNNGV. The CDR3 contains 17 residues.

In this sample, this clonotype turned up a few times. The rearrangement joins TRBV27 to TRBJ2-7, with TRBD2 identical over 7 bases. Germline lookup yields CDR1 MNHEY and CDR2 SMNVEV (reference sequence). The J segment lost 6 bases and the V segment lost 4 bases, leaving 3 bases of the junction unmatched. This CDR3 has 12 residues. Here the CDR3 reads CASSSGRGEQYF. In nucleotides, the CDR3 is TGTGCCAGCAGTTCAGGGAGGGGCGAGCAGTACTTC.

In this sample, this clonotype turned up many times. The rearrangement joins TRBV5-1 to TRBJ2-1; D ambiguous. The V and J ends lost 5 bases and 4 bases respectively, with 7 bases between them. Germline values: CDR1 SGHRS, CDR2 YFSETQ. The CDR3 consists of 12 residues. The CDR3 loop reads CASRAGYNEQFF. The CDR3 DNA follows: TGCGCCAGCAGGGCTGGATACAATGAGCAGTTCTTC.

J is TRBJ2-7 and V is TRBV11-2; 11 nucleotides line up with TRBD2. This CDR3 contains 18 residues. Per the germline V gene, CDR1 is SGHAT and CDR2 is FQNNGV. Germline trimming cut 1 base from V and 1 base from J; bases unmatched to any gene: 9. DNA of the CDR3: TGTGCCAGCAGCTTAGCGAGGGCTAGCGGGAGGTCGTCCTACGAGCAGTACTTC. It translates to CASSLARASGRSSYEQYF. Based on the CDR3 plus reference TRBV11-2 and TRBJ2-7, the full variable domain is EAGVAQSPRYKIIEKRQSVAFWCNPISGHATLYWYQQILGQGPKLLIQFQNNGVVDDSQLPKDRFSAERLKGVDSTLKIQPAKLEDSAVYLCASSLARASGRSSYEQYFGPGTRLTVT.

This clonotype was seen many times. The V call is TRBV6-1, the J call TRBJ2-7, with TRBD1 identical over 11 bases. Germline CDR1 MNHNS, CDR2 SASEGT. CDR3 size: 15 residues. After removal of 6 bases from V and 2 bases from J, the junction contained 6 bases not matched to a gene. The CDR3 loop reads CASRRPGQGAYEQYF. DNA for the CDR3: TGTGCCAGCAGGAGACCGGGACAGGGGGCCTACGAGCAGTACTTC.

This clonotype was counted many times. This chain links TRBV20-1 with TRBJ2-1; 11 bases map to TRBD2. Germline CDR1 DFQATT, CDR2 SNEGSKA (reference sequence). The junction had 3 bases not matched to a gene; V was cut back by 0 bases and J by 8 bases. The length of the CDR3 is 14 residues. DNA of the CDR3: TGCAGTGCTAGAGATATAGCGGGAGGGGATGAGCAGTTCTTC. It encodes CSARDIAGGDEQFF.

V usage is TRBV24-1 and J usage is TRBJ1-5; D perhaps matches TRBD1 (5 bases). Germline V gene data show CDR1 as KGHDR and CDR2 as SFDVKD. V lost 4 bases to trimming and J lost 11 bases, with 11 bases between them. The CDR3 is 12 residues long. CDR3 in amino acids: CATSEPTVTQHF. The CDR3 nucleotides read TGTGCCACCAGTGAGCCGACAGTAACCCAGCATTTT.

The V and J genes are TRBV19 and TRBJ1-1; a possible D gene is TRBD1 (6 bases). CDR3 length: 14 amino acids. V was cut by 3 bases and J by 6 bases, with 14 bases left in between. Germline V CDR1 and CDR2: LNHDA, SQIVND (reference sequence). This chain's CDR3 is CASSILQGSPEAFF. The CDR3 DNA follows: TGTGCCAGTAGTATTTTACAGGGAAGTCCTGAAGCTTTCTTT.

J is TRBJ1-5 and V is TRBV7-9, with D unclear. V was clipped by 2 bases and J by 4 bases, with 3 bases between them. The CDR3 has 12 amino acids. CDR1 is SEHNR, CDR2 FQNEAQ, per germline (reference sequence). The CDR3 DNA reads TGTGCCAGCAGCTTAATTAATCAGCCCCAGCATTTT. It is translated as CASSLINQPQHF. The variable domain in full, completed from reference TRBV7-9 and TRBJ1-5, reads DTGVSQNPRHKITKRGQNVTFRCDPISEHNRLYWYRQTLGQGPEFLTYFQNEAQLEKSRLLSDRFSAERPKGSFSTLEIQRTEQGDSAMYLCASSLINQPQHFGDGTRLSIL.

This clonotype was recorded a few times. The rearrangement links TRBV19 to TRBJ2-1; 7 bases are a match to TRBD1. Germline V gives CDR1 LNHDA, CDR2 SQIVND (reference sequence). V was clipped by 7 bases and J by 5 bases; unmatched bases: 8. The CDR3 is made up of 14 amino acids. The CDR3 here is CASNLNRGDNEQFF. In nucleotides, the CDR3 is TGTGCCAGTAATCTAAACAGGGGAGACAATGAGCAGTTCTTC. Drawing the rest from reference TRBV19 and TRBJ2-1, the complete variable domain is DGGITQSPKYLFRKEGQNVTLSCEQNLNHDAMYWYRQDPGQGLRLIYYSQIVNDFQKGDIAEGYSVSREKKESFPLTVTSAQKNPTAFYLCASNLNRGDNEQFFGPGTRLTVL.

The table lists this clonotype with many counts. CDR3 sequence: CASSLWSEAGTDTQYF. In nucleotides, the CDR3 is TGTGCCAGCAGCCTCTGGAGCGAGGCGGGCACAGATACGCAGTATTTT. The chain carries TRBV7-2 and TRBJ2-3; D is ambiguous. V was trimmed by 5 bases and J by 1 base, leaving 16 bases between them. The length of the CDR3 is 16 residues. Germline V gene data show CDR1 as SGHTA and CDR2 as FQGNSA.

The sample holds many counts of this clonotype. The genes are TRBV18 and TRBJ1-1, with 8 positions matching TRBD1. CDR3 length: 13 residues. The J segment lost 12 bases and the V segment lost 2 bases, leaving 8 bases of the junction unmatched. Germline V gene lookup returns CDR1 KGHSH and CDR2 LQKENI. In nucleotides, the CDR3 is TGTGCCAGCTCACCATTCGACAGGGGAGGAACTTTCTTT. Its translation: CASSPFDRGGTFF.

About this clonotype: An end of the junction differs from the germline gene, which may be a read error. The V gene is TRBV7-3, the J gene TRBJ2-1, with 9 bases lining up with TRBD2. The length of the CDR3 is 17 residues. Germline CDR1 is SGHTA and CDR2 is FQGTGA. The CDR3 sequence: CASSSTFSGSSCNEQFF. The CDR3 DNA sequence: TGTGCCAGCAGCTCCACCTTTAGCGGGAGCTCCTGCAATGAGCAGTTCTTC. Drawing the rest from reference TRBV7-3 and TRBJ2-1, the complete variable domain is GAGVSQTPSNKVTEKGKYVELRCDPISGHTALYWYRQSLGQGPEFLIYFQGTGAADDSGLPNDRFFAVRPEGSVSTLKIQRTERGDSAVYLCASSSTFSGSSCNEQFFGPGTRLTVL.

The chain joins TRBV12-3 or TRBV12-4 to TRBJ2-7; 8 bases are a match to TRBD1. The CDR3 has 14 amino acids. V lost 5 bases to trimming and J lost 5 bases; unmatched junction nucleotides: 8. CDR3 bases: TGTGCCAGCAGTACAGGGGGGCCCGGGAACGAGCAGTACTTC. This encodes CASSTGGPGNEQYF.

There are many counts of this clonotype. The rearrangement links TRBV10-2 to TRBJ2-7; 14 bases fit TRBD2. CDR1 WSHSY and CDR2 SAAADI come from the germline V gene. V lost 7 bases and J lost 3; bases outside the gene matches: 5. This CDR3 comprises 15 residues. CDR3 DNA sequence: TGCGCCAGCATGGGCGGGACTAGCGGGAGCTACGAGCAGTACTTC. It yields the protein CASMGGTSGSYEQYF.